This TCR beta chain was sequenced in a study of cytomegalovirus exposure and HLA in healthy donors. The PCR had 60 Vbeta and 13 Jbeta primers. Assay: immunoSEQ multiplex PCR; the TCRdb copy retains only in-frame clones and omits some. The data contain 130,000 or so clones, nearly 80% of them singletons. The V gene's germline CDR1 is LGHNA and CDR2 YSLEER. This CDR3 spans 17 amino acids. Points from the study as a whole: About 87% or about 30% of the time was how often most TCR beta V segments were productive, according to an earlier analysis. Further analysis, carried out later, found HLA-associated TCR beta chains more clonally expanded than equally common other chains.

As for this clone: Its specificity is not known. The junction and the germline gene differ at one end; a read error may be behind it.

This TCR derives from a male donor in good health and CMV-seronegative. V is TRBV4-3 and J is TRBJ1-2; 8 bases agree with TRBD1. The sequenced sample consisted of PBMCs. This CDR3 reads CASSHPAIAQGAQGYSF. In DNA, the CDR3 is TGCGCCAGCAGCCATCCCGCAATAGCCCAGGGGGCGCAGGGCTACTCCTTC.